This entry concerns a single T cell receptor beta chain. No cognate antigen has been identified for it. One base away there is no much larger clone; base qualities are not given. The CDR3 holds 14 amino acids from the cysteine to the phenylalanine. Only CDR3 DNA remains: 42 bases, in frame from the first base. V loses 4 bases of germline sequence and J loses 4 bases, and the interval between the two ends is 10 bases. For CDR1 and CDR2, the germline V gene (reference sequence) lists SSHAT and FNYEAQ. The data were taken from a study of blood T cell repertoires in COVID-19 (dated by TCRdb to 2020 to 2022). Notes on the research overall: Collaborator samples came from the United States, Italy and Spain and covered acute and convalescent phases of COVID-19. Samples were obtained from the ongoing ImmuneRACE study (first 160 participants) and from 950 to 1,500 subjects provided by 6 global collaborators. The repertoires were released in a freely available public database intended as a resource for research on the immune response to SARS-CoV-2. The dataset comprised deeply sampled blood TCRbeta repertoires from subjects exposed to, actively infected with, or recovered from COVID-19. The prospective study material was composed of cDNA or gDNA derived from T cells, B-cell-depleted T cells, or PBMCs. Sample metadata almost always included a de-identified subject ID, COVID-19 status, age in years and sex. Where HLA class I and class II types were available, the types were taken from metadata supplied by the sample provider, not from assay-based typing.

Beyond this particular receptor, the publication reports: Clinical and demographic metadata were provided uncurated, with the amount varying by source and participant.

Samples from volunteer blood donors who had recovered from COVID-19 were contributed by a second Seattle source. Collaborating institutions collected whole blood in K2EDTA tubes following their own protocols. Collaborator samples were shipped for TCRbeta analysis as frozen whole blood, isolated PBMCs, or DNA extracted from either sample type. TCRbeta CDR3 regions were amplified from genomic DNA by means of the immunoSEQ Assay, a bias-controlled multiplex PCR. Turning to the authors' computational methods: The number of nucleated cells in each sample was estimated by amplification of reference gene primers within the assay. To quantify the absolute abundance of each unique TCRbeta CDR3 rearrangement, sequence reads were collapsed and filtered. Productive Simpson clonality was computed per sample as the square root of Simpson's diversity index over productive rearrangements. Here the immuneACCESS table is served through TCRdb, limited to in-frame sequences with V and J called. Missing clones are a known gap in these copies; in checked studies unresolved V genes cover under half, and the rest lacks a known reason. V and J calls and clone size are as listed in that table; D and trimming were resolved from the DNA. The sample table contains 270,000 or so clones; only one count was recorded for 85% to 90% of them. The top ten hold around 4.6% of the sample.

The sequence joins TRBV7-7 to TRBJ2-2; the D gene is unclear. The sequence was obtained from a woman aged 35 to 49 who had recovered from COVID-19. What was sequenced was peripheral blood. The CDR3 corresponds to CASSSRLGTGELFF. The DNA is TGTGCCAGCAGCTCTAGACTGGGCACCGGGGAGCTGTTTTTT.